Reported below is one T cell receptor beta chain. It lacks a known antigen. Base qualities are not recorded, but no much larger clone differs from it by a single base. These data are taken from a study of control samples from healthy donors and cancer patients (dated by TCRdb to 2020 to 2021). Measured from the cysteine to the phenylalanine, the CDR3 is 17 residues long. This entry keeps only the CDR3 DNA: 51 bases, framed from base 1. The V end gives up 8 bases and the J end 0 bases, leaving 14 bases in the junction not matched to a gene. The germline V gene supplies CDR1 SNHLY and CDR2 FYNNEI. The protocol used for the library was the immunoSEQ multiplex PCR assay. This immuneACCESS table, as held by TCRdb, lists in-frame sequences with V and J called but not all clones. Of the missing ones, under half trace to an unresolved V gene in checked studies; the others have no known cause. This sample comprises fewer than 200,000 clones, roughly 92% of them detected only once. Clones ranked in the top ten supply 1.4% of the sample.

The source material was blood. The clonotype comes from a man younger than 40 in good health. Here the chain combines TRBV2 and TRBJ2-7; TRBD2 fits 9 bases in the junction. The sequence in DNA is TGTGCCAGCCGTTCTTTTAGCGGGAGAGACCGCTCCTACGAGCAGTACTTC. This encodes CASRSFSGRDRSYEQYF.